The 8 T cell receptor beta chains below come from one sample, sequenced in a study of OX40 agonist ivuxolimab in advanced cancers. Generated by immunoSEQ multiplex PCR, the TCRdb table keeps only in-frame clones and is missing some. The sample records about 74,000 clones, around 84% being singletons. Specimen: CD4+ or CD8+ T cells sorted from blood, collected in a trial of the OX40 agonist ivuxolimab. These receptors all come from an adult with an advanced solid tumor such as melanoma, head and neck, liver or kidney cancer.

This clone was picked up one time. The V gene is TRBV14, the J gene TRBJ1-2; 8 bases map to TRBD1. The CDR3 is 16 amino acids. With 2 bases clipped from V and 6 bases from J, the junction kept 11 bases outside the gene matches. In germline, CDR1 is SGHDN, CDR2 FVKESK. In DNA form, the CDR3 reads TGTGCCAGCAGCCAACCAACACTGGACAGGGTGGATGGCTACACCTTC. It specifies CASSQPTLDRVDGYTF.

A single count supports this clone. The genes are TRBV4-1 and TRBJ2-2; D possibly matches TRBD1 or TRBD2 (6 bases each). The CDR3 sequence is 17 residues long. From germline, CDR1 is MGHRA and CDR2 YSYEKL. The V and J ends lost 4 bases and 2 bases respectively, with 17 bases between them. This chain's CDR3 is CASSPSTGGLNTGELFF. DNA of the CDR3: TGCGCCAGCAGCCCCTCGACCGGGGGCCTCAACACCGGGGAGCTGTTTTTT.

The V gene is TRBV15, the J gene TRBJ2-7; 12 nucleotides line up with TRBD1. Per the germline V gene, CDR1 is LNHNV and CDR2 is YYDKDF (reference sequence). The CDR3 covers 15 residues. With 4 bases clipped from V and 7 bases from J, the junction kept 8 bases outside the gene matches. CDR3 sequence (DNA): TGTGCCACCAGCAACCCGGGACAGGGGGCGAGAGAGCAGTACTTC. Its translation: CATSNPGQGAREQYF. Looking up the rest from reference TRBV15 and TRBJ2-7 gives the full variable domain: DAMVIQNPRYQVTQFGKPVTLSCSQTLNHNVMYWYQQKSSQAPKLLFHYYDKDFNNEADTPDNFQSRRPNTSFCFLDIRSPGLGDTAMYLCATSNPGQGAREQYFGPGTRLTVT.

The chain links TRBV11-3 to TRBJ2-1; D is perhaps TRBD1 (5 bases). The germline V gene encodes CDR1 SGHNT and CDR2 YENEEA. V was shortened by 2 bases and J by 10 bases, with 15 bases between the two germline ends. This CDR3 is 14 amino acids long. The CDR3 loop reads CASSLLTGVNEQFF. DNA of the CDR3: TGTGCCAGCAGCTTACTAACAGGCGTTAACGAGCAGTTCTTC.

The chain joins TRBV2 to TRBJ2-3; D is unresolved. The V gene's germline CDR1 is SNHLY and CDR2 FYNNEI. V gave up 7 bases and J gave up 2 bases, with 10 bases separating them. The CDR3 is 13 residues long. CDR3 protein: CASTGNPTDTQYF. DNA for the CDR3: TGTGCCAGCACTGGCAACCCCACAGATACGCAGTATTTT.

This chain joins TRBV11-2 and TRBJ2-1; D gene uncertain. Trimming left V 1 base short and J 7 bases short, with 2 bases between. The CDR3 sequence is 11 residues long. Germline values: CDR1 SGHAT, CDR2 FQNNGV. CDR3 sequence reads: CASSLGNEQFF. The CDR3 DNA reads TGTGCCAGCAGCTTAGGTAATGAGCAGTTCTTC.

The count of this clone is one. The chain links TRBV5-1 to TRBJ2-7; TRBD1 is a possible D gene (5 bases). The germline CDR1 and CDR2 sequences are SGHRS and YFSETQ. Trimming stripped 3 bases from V and 4 bases from J, with 17 bases between. There are 15 residues in the CDR3. The CDR3 DNA is TGCGCCAGCAGCTCAAGCCAGGGTCCAGCATACGAGCAGTACTTC. Translated, it gives CASSSSQGPAYEQYF. The full variable domain, in which reference TRBV5-1 and TRBJ2-7 provide the parts outside the CDR3, is KAGVTQTPRYLIKTRGQQVTLSCSPISGHRSVSWYQQTPGQGLQFLFEYFSETQRNKGNFPGRFSGRQFSNSRSEMNVSTLELGDSALYLCASSSSQGPAYEQYFGPGTRLTVT.

CDR3 sequence reads: CASSRTNLYEQYV. Written as DNA, the CDR3 is TGTGCCAGCAGCCGGACCAATCTCTACGAGCAGTACGTC. The V call is TRBV28, the J call TRBJ2-7; no definite D call. The germline V gene encodes CDR1 MDHEN and CDR2 SYDVKM. V was trimmed by 6 bases and J by 3 bases, leaving 12 bases between them. CDR3 length equals 13 residues.